One sample yielded the 2 T cell receptor beta chains listed below, sequenced in a study of shared clonotypes between healthy human individuals. Sequencing used immunoSEQ multiplex PCR; TCRdb keeps in-frame clones, though not all of them. The repertoire holds 1,400,000 or so clones, with about 98.5% as singletons. Sequencing was performed on naive CD4+ T cells sorted from blood. Subset in this sample: CD45RA+ positively selected. The source of these receptors is a young man in good health.

The gene calls are TRBV18 and TRBJ1-2; D ambiguous. Trimming pared 3 bases from V and 3 bases from J, leaving 14 bases between. CDR3 size: 15 residues. Germline loops: CDR1 KGHSH, CDR2 LQKENI. This CDR3 reads CASSPLEGRHYGYTF. In DNA, the CDR3 is TGTGCCAGCTCACCGCTCGAGGGTCGCCACTATGGCTACACCTTC.

This sequence joins TRBV18 and TRBJ2-2; 8 bases are shared with TRBD1. The CDR3 consists of 16 residues. The J segment lost 8 bases and the V segment lost 5 bases, leaving 13 bases of the junction unmatched. Germline CDR1 reads KGHSH; CDR2 reads LQKENI. The DNA of the CDR3 is TGTGCCAGCTCAAGAACCGGGACAGGACGAACGGGGGAGCTGTTTTTT. This codes for CASSRTGTGRTGELFF.